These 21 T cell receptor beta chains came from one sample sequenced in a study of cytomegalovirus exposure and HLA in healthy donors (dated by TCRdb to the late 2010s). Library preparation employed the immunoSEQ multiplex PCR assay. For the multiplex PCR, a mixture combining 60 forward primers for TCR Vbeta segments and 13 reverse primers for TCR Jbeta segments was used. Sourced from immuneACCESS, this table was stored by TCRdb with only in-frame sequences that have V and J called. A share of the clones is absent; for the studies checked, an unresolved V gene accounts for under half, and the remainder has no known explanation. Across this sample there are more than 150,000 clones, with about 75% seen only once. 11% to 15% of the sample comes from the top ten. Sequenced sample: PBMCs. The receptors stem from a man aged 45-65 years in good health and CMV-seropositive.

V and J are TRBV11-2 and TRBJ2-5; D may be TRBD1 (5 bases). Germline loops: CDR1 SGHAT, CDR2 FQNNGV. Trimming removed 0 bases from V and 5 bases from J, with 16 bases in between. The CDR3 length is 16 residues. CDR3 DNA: TGTGCCAGCAGCTTAGAAGGGGTCCCTCTGTGGGAGACCCAGTACTTC. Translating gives CASSLEGVPLWETQYF.

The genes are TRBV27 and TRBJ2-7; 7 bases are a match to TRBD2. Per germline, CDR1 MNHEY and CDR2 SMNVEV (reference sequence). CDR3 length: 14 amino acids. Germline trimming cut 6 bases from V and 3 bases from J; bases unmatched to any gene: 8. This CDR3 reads CASRRTRDLYEQYF. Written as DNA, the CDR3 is TGTGCCAGCAGGAGGACTAGGGACCTCTACGAGCAGTACTTC.

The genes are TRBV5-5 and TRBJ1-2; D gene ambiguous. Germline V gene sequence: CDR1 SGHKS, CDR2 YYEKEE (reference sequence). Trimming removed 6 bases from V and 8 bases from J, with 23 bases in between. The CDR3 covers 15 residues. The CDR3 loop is CASIPNTVLNSGYTF. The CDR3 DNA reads TGTGCCAGCATCCCAAATACTGTCTTAAACTCGGGCTACACCTTC.

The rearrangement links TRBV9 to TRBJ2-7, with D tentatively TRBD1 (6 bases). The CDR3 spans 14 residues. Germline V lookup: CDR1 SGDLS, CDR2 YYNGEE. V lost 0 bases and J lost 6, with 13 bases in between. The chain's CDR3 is CASSVDLGTSEQYF. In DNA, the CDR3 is TGTGCCAGCAGCGTAGATTTGGGGACAAGCGAGCAGTACTTC.

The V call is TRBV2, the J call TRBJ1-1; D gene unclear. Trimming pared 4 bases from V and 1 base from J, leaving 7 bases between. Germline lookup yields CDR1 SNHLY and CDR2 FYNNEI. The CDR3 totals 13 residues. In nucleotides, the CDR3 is TGTGCCAGCAGTGTCGAGAAGAACACTGAAGCTTTCTTT. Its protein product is CASSVEKNTEAFF.

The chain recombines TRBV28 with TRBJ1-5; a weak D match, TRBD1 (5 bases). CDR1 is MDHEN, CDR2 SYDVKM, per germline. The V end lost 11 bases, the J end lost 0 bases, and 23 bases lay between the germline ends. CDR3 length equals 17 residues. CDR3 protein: CASGGVPWPNSNQPQHF. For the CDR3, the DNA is TGTGCCTCTGGAGGGGTCCCTTGGCCAAATAGCAATCAGCCCCAGCATTTT.

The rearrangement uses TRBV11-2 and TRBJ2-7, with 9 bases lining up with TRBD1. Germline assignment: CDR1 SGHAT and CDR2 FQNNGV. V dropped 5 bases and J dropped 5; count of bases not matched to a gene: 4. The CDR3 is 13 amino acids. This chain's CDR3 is CASSRDRVHEQYF. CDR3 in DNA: TGTGCCAGCAGCCGGGACAGGGTCCACGAGCAGTACTTC.

CDR3 DNA sequence: TGCAGCGTTGAGTCAGGCTCCGACTACGAGCAGTACTTC. This codes for CSVESGSDYEQYF. The chain links TRBV29-1 to TRBJ2-5, with D unresolved. The J call may be in error: the DNA end matches TRBJ2-7 better. The CDR3 totals 13 residues. Germline V gene data show CDR1 as SQVTM and CDR2 as ANQGSEA.

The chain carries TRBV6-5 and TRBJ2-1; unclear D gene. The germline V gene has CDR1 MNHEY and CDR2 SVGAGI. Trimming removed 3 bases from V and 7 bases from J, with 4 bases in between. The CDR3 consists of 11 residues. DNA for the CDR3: TGTGCCAGCAGTTATATGAATGAGCAGTTCTTC. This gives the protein CASSYMNEQFF.

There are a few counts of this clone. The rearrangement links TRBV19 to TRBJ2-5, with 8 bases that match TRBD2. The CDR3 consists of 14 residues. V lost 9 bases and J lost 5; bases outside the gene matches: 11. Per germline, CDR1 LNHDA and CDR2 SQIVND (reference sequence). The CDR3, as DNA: TGTGCCAGCGCCCGCTCTGGCGGGGGGGAGACCCAGTACTTC. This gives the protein CASARSGGGETQYF.

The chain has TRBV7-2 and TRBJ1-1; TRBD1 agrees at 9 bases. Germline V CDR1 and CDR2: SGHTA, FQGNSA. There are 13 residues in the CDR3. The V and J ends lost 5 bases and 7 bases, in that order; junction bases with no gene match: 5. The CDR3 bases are TGTGCCAGCAGCCTAGGGACAGGGATTGAAGCTTTCTTT. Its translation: CASSLGTGIEAFF.

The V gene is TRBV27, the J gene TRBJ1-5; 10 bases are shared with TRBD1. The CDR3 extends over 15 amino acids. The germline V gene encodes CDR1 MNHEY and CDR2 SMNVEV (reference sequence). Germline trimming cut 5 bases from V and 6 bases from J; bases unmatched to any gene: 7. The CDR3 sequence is CASSPGQGVGQPQHF. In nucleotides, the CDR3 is TGTGCCAGCAGTCCAGGACAGGGGGTGGGTCAGCCCCAGCATTTT.

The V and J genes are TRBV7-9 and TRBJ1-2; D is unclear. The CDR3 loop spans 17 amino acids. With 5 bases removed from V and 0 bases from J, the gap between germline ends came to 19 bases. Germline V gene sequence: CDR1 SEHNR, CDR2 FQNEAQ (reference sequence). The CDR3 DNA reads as TGTGCCAGCAGCCAATTCGACTCGAGACGGACTAACTATGGCTACACCTTC. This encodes CASSQFDSRRTNYGYTF.

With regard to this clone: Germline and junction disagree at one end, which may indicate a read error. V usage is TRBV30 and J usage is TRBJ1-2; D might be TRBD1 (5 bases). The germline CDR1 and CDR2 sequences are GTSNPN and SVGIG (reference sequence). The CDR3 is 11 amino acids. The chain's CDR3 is CAWSVDSVRAF. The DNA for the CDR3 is TGTGCCTGGAGTGTAGACAGCGTCCGCGCCTTC. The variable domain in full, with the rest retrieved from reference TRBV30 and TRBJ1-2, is SQTIHQWPATLVQPVGSPLSLECTVEGTSNPNLYWYRQAAGRGLQLLFYSVGIGQISSEVPQNLSASRPQDRQFILSSKKLLLSDSGFYLCAWSVDSVRAFGSGTRLTVV.

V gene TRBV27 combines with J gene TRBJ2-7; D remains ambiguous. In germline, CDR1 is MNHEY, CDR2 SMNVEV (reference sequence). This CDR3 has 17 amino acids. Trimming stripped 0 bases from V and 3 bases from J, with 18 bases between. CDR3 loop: CASSLSPPTSSGYEQYF. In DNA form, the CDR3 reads TGTGCCAGCAGTTTATCCCCCCCGACATCGTCCGGCTACGAGCAGTACTTC.

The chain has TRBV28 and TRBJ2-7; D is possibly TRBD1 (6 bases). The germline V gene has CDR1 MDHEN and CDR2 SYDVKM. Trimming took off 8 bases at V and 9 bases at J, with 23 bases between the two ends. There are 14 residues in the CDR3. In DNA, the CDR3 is TGTGCCAGCGGGGGCAGGGGTCTTTCTATGGGGCAGTACTTC. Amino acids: CASGGRGLSMGQYF.

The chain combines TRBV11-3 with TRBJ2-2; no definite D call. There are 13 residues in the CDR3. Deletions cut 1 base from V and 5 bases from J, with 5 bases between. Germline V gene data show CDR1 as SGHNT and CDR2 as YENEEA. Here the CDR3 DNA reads TGTGCCAGCAGCTTAGTGAGGACCGGGGAGCTGTTTTTT. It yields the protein CASSLVRTGELFF.

The CDR3 bases are TGTGCCAGCAGTGACCTCCCAGGGAAACAAGAGACCCAGTACTTC. Its protein is CASSDLPGKQETQYF. The V and J genes are TRBV6-1 and TRBJ2-5, with D possibly being TRBD1 (5 bases). Germline V lookup: CDR1 MNHNS, CDR2 SASEGT. V lost 3 bases to trimming and J lost 2 bases, with 13 bases between them. The CDR3 extends over 15 amino acids.

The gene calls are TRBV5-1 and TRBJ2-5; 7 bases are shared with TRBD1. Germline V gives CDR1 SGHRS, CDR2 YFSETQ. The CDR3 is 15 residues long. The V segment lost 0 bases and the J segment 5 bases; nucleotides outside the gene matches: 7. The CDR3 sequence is CASSLGEGAPETQYF. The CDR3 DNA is TGCGCCAGCAGCTTGGGCGAGGGGGCGCCTGAGACCCAGTACTTC.

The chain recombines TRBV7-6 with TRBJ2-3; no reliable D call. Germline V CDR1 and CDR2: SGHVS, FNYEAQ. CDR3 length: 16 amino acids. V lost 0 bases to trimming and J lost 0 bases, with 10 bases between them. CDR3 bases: TGTGCCAGCAGCTTAGCGACTTCTTCTAGCACAGATACGCAGTATTTT. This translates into CASSLATSSSTDTQYF.

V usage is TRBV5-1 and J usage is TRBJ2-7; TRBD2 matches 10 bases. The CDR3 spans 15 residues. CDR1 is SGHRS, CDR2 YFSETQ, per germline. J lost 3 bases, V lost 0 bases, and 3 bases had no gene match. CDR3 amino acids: CASSLGSGGHYEQYV. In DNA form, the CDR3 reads TGCGCCAGCAGCTTGGGTAGCGGGGGGCACTACGAGCAGTACGTC.